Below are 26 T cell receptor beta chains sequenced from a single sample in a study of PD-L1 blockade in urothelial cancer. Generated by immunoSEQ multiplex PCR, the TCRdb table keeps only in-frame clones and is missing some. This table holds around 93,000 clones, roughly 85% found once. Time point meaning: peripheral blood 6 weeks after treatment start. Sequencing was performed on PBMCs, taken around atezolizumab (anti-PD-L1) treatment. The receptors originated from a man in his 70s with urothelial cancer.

The CDR3 spells CASSRGFSYEQYF. The CDR3, as DNA: TGCGCCAGCAGCCGCGGGTTCTCCTACGAGCAGTACTTC. The rearrangement uses TRBV4-3 and TRBJ2-7, with D possibly TRBD2 on 5 matching bases. V lost 4 bases and J lost 0, with 7 bases in between. Germline V CDR1 and CDR2: LGHNA, YSLEER. The CDR3 contains 13 residues.

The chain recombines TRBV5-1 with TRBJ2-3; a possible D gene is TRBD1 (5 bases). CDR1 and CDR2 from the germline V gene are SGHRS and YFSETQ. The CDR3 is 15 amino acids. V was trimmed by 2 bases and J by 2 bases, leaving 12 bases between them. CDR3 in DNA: TGCGCCAGCAGCTTCACAGGTACTGACACAGATACGCAGTATTTT. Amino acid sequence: CASSFTGTDTDTQYF.

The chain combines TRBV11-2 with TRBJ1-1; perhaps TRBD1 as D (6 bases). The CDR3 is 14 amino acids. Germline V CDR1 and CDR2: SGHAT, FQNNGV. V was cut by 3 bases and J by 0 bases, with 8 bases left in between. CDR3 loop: CASSFDRLNTEAFF. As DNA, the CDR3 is TGTGCCAGCAGCTTCGACAGGTTGAACACTGAAGCTTTCTTT.

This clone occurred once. CDR3 sequence (DNA): TGTGCCAGCAAGACCGGAGCCGGATATGGCTACACCTTC. Its translation: CASKTGAGYGYTF. The J gene is TRBJ1-2, the V gene TRBV6-5; D not resolved. The germline V gene encodes CDR1 MNHEY and CDR2 SVGAGI. V was cut by 7 bases and J by 5 bases, with 14 bases left in between. This CDR3 region has 13 residues.

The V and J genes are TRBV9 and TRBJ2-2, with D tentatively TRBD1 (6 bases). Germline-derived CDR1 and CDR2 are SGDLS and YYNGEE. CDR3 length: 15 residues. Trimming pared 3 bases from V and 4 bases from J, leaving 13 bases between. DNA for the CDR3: TGTGCCAGCAGCGCTTGGACAGTGGGCACCGGGGAGCTGTTTTTT. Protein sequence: CASSAWTVGTGELFF.

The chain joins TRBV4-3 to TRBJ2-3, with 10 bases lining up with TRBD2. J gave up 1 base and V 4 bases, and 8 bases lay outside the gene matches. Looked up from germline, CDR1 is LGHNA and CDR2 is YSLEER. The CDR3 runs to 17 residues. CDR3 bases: TGCGCCAGCAGCCTCCTAGCGGGAGCGCTCGGCACAGATACGCAGTATTTT. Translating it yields CASSLLAGALGTDTQYF.

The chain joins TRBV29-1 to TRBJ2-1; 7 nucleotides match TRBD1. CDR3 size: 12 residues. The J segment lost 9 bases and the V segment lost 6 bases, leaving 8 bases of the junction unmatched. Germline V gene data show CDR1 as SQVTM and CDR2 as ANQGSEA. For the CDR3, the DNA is TGCAGCGTAAACAGGGGATCGGGTGAGCAGTTCTTC. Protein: CSVNRGSGEQFF.

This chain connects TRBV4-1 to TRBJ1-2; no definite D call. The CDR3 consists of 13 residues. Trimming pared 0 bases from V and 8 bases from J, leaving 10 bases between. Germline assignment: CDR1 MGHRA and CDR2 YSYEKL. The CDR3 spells CASSQDLSRGYTF. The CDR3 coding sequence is TGCGCCAGCAGCCAAGATTTATCGCGAGGCTACACCTTC.

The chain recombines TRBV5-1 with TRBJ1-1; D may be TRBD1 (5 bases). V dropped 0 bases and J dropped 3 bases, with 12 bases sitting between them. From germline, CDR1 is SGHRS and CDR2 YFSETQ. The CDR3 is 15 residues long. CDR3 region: CASSLAGGVDTEAFF. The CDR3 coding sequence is TGCGCCAGCAGCTTGGCCGGGGGGGTCGACACTGAAGCTTTCTTT.

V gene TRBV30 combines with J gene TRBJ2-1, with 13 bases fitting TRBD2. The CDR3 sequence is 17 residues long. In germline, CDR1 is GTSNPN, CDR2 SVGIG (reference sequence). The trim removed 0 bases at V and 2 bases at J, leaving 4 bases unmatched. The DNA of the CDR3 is TGTGCCTGGAGTGTTAGGACTAGCGGGAGTACCTACAATGAGCAGTTCTTC. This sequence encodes CAWSVRTSGSTYNEQFF.

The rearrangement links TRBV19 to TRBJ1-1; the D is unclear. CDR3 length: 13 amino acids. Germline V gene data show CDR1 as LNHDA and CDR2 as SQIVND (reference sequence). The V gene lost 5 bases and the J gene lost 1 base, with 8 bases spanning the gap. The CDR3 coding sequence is TGTGCCAGTAGTGCCCGACAGAACACTGAAGCTTTCTTT. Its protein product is CASSARQNTEAFF. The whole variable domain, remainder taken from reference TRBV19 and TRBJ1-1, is DGGITQSPKYLFRKEGQNVTLSCEQNLNHDAMYWYRQDPGQGLRLIYYSQIVNDFQKGDIAEGYSVSREKKESFPLTVTSAQKNPTAFYLCASSARQNTEAFFGQGTRLTVV.

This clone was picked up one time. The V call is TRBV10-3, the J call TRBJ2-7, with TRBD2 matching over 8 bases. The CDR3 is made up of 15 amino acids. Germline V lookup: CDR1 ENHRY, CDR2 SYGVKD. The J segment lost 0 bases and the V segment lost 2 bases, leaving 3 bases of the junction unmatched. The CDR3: CAISEAGGSSYEQYF. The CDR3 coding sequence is TGTGCCATCAGTGAGGCGGGGGGTAGCTCCTACGAGCAGTACTTC.

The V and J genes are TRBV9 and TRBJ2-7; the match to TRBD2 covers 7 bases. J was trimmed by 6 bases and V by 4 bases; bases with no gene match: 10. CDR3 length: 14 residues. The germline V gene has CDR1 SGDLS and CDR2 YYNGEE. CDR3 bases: TGTGCCAGCAGCATGGGGGGGTGGGGAAGCGAGCAGTACTTC. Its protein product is CASSMGGWGSEQYF.

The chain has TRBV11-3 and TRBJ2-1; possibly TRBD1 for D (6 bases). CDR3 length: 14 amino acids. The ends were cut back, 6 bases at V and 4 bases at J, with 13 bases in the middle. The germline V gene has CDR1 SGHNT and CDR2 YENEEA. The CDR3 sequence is CASSQDSSYNEQFF. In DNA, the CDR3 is TGTGCCAGCAGTCAGGACAGTTCTTACAATGAGCAGTTCTTC. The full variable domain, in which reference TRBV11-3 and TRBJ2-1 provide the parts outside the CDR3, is EAGVVQSPRYKIIEKKQPVAFWCNPISGHNTLYWYLQNLGQGPELLIRYENEEAVDDSQLPKDRFSAERLKGVDSTLKIQPAELGDSAVYLCASSQDSSYNEQFFGPGTRLTVL.

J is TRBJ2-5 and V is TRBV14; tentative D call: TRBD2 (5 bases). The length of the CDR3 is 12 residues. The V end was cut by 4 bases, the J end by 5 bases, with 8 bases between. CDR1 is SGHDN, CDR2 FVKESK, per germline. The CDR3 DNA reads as TGTGCCAGCAGCCCCACGGGGGAGACCCAGTACTTC. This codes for CASSPTGETQYF.

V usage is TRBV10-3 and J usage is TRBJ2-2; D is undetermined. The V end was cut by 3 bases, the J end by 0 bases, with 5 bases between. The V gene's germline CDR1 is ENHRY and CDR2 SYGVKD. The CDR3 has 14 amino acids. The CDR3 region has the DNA TGTGCCATCAGTGACAGAACGAACACCGGGGAGCTGTTTTTT. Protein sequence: CAISDRTNTGELFF.

In nucleotides, the CDR3 is TGTGCCTGGAGTGTGGAGGGGCGGACAGCTTTCTTT. Translated: CAWSVEGRTAFF. The V gene is TRBV30, the J gene TRBJ1-1, with TRBD1 as a possible D gene (5 bases). The CDR3 contains 12 residues. Germline CDR1 reads GTSNPN; CDR2 reads SVGIG (reference sequence). V was pared by 0 bases and J by 10 bases, with 12 bases between.

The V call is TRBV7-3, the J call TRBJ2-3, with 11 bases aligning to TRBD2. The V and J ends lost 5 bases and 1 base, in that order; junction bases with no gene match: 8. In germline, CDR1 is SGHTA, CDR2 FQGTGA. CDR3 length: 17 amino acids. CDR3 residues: CASSAALAGDGTDTQYF. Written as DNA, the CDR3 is TGTGCCAGCAGCGCGGCACTAGCGGGAGATGGCACAGATACGCAGTATTTT.

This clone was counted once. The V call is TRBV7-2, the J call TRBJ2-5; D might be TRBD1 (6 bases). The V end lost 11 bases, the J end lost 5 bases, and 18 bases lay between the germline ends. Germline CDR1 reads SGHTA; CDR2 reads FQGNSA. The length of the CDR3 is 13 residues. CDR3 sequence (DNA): TGTGCCTCCGCATGGACAGTAAGGGAGACCCAGTACTTC. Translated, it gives CASAWTVRETQYF.

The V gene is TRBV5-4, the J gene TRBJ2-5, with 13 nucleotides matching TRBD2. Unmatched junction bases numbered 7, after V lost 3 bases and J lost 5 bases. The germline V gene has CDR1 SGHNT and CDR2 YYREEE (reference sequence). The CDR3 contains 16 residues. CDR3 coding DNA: TGTGCCAGCAGCTCGATACTAGCGGGAGGGGCGGAGACCCAGTACTTC. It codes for CASSSILAGGAETQYF. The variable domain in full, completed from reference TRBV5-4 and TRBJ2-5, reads ETGVTQSPTHLIKTRGQQVTLRCSSQSGHNTVSWYQQALGQGPQFIFQYYREEENGRGNFPPRFSGLQFPNYSSELNVNALELDDSALYLCASSSILAGGAETQYFGPGTRLLVL.

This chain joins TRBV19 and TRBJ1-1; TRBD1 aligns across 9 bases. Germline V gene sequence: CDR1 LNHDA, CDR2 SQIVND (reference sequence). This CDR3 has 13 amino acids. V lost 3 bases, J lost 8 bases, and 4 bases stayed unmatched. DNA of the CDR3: TGTGCCAGTAGTATTCAGGGGACAGGGGAAGCTTTCTTT. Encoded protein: CASSIQGTGEAFF.

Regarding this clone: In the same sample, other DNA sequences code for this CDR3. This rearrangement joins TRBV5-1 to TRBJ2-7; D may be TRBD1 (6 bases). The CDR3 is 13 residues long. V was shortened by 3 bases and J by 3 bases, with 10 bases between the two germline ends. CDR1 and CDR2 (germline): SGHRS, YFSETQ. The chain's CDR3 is CASSSTGNYEQYF. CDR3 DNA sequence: TGCGCCAGCAGCTCGACAGGAAACTACGAGCAGTACTTC. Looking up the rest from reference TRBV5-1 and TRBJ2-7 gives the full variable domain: KAGVTQTPRYLIKTRGQQVTLSCSPISGHRSVSWYQQTPGQGLQFLFEYFSETQRNKGNFPGRFSGRQFSNSRSEMNVSTLELGDSALYLCASSSTGNYEQYFGPGTRLTVT.

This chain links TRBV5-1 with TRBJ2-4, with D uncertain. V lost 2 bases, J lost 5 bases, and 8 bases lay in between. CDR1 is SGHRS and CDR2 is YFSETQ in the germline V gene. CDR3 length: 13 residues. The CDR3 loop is CASSFGDQNIQYF. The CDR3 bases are TGCGCCAGCAGCTTCGGAGACCAAAACATTCAGTACTTC.

In nucleotides, the CDR3 is TGTGCCAGCAGCCCTGGGACAGCCCGACCCTACGAGCAGTACTTC. Its protein product is CASSPGTARPYEQYF. This sequence joins TRBV7-8 and TRBJ2-7; 7 positions agree with TRBD1. CDR3 length: 15 amino acids. Germline V gene sequence: CDR1 SGHVS, CDR2 FQNEAQ. V shed 5 bases and J 2 bases; nucleotides not matched to a gene: 9.

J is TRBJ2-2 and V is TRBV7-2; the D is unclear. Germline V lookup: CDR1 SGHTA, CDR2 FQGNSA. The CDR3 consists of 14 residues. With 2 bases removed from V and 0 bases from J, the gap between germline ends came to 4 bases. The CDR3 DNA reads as TGTGCCAGCAGCTTATCCTCGAACACCGGGGAGCTGTTTTTT. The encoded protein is CASSLSSNTGELFF. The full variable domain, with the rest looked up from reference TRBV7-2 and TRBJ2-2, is GAGVSQSPSNKVTEKGKDVELRCDPISGHTALYWYRQSLGQGLEFLIYFQGNSAPDKSGLPSDRFSAERTGGSVSTLTIQRTQQEDSAVYLCASSLSSNTGELFFGEGSRLTVL.

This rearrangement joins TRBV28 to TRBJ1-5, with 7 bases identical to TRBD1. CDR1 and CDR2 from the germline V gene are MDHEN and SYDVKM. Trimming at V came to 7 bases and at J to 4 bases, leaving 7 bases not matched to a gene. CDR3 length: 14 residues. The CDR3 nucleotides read TGTGCCAGCATCACAGGGGTATTGAATCAGCCCCAGCATTTT. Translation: CASITGVLNQPQHF.